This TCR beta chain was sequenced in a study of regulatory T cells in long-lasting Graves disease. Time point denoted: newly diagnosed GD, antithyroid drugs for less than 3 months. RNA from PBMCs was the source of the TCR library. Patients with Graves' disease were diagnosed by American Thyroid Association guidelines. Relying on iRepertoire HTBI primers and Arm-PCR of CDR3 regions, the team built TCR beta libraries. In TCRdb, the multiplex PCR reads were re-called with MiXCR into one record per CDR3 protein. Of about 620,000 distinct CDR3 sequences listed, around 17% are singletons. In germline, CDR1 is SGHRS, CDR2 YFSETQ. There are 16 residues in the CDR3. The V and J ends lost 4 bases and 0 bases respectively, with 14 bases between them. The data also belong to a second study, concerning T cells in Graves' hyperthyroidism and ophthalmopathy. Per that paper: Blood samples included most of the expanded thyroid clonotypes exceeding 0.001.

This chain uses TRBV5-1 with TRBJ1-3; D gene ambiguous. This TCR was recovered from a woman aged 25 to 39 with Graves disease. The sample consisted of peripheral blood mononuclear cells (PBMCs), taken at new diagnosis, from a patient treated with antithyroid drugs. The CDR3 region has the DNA TGCGCCAGCAGCACCTCGGGAACTTACTCTGGAAACACCATATATTTT. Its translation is CASSTSGTYSGNTIYF.